This T cell receptor (beta chain) stems from a study of OX40 agonist ivuxolimab in advanced cancers. Study-wide context: Dose-escalation patients suffered from hepatocellular carcinoma, melanoma, renal cell or head and neck cancer.

Patients who had autoimmune disease history or got systemic immunosuppression were left out. TCRdb's table, derived via immunoSEQ multiplex PCR, lists solely in-frame clones and lacks some. Seen here are 25,000 to 30,000 clones, 85% to 90% observed once, and the top ten hold roughly 18%. The length of the CDR3 is 18 residues. CDR1 and CDR2 from the germline V gene are SGHVS and FQNEAQ. Trimming stripped 3 bases from V and 0 bases from J, with 18 bases between. General observations from the study: Clonal expansion among partial responders at 0.1-3.0 mg/kg ranked near the lowest. Low normalized clonal expansion also occurred in some nonresponding patients.

For this clone: What it recognizes is unknown.

The input for sequencing was CD4+ or CD8+ T cells sorted from blood, taken in a trial of the OX40 agonist ivuxolimab. The source is an adult with an advanced solid tumor such as melanoma, head and neck, liver or kidney cancer. The rearrangement joins TRBV7-8 to TRBJ2-1; D might be TRBD1 or TRBD2, each matching 5 bases. The CDR3 loop reads CASSLKTGTASSYNEQFF. The CDR3, as DNA: TGTGCCAGCAGCTTGAAGACCGGGACGGCAAGCTCCTACAATGAGCAGTTCTTC.